These T cell receptor beta chains were read from a single sample in a study of cytomegalovirus exposure and HLA in healthy donors. TCRdb keeps only in-frame clones here, not all; method: immunoSEQ multiplex PCR. In the table there are 95,000 to 130,000 clones, around 10% of which are singletons. Sequencing was done on a sample of PBMCs. These TCRs come from a man aged 25 to 45 in good health and CMV-seronegative. Both conserved end residues are part of each CDR3. D genes are given only for firm matches. Clone size is not always given. Where it is, it says once, few, many or a class for expanded clones.

NA | TRBJ2-2 | few | TRBV7-9 | CASLRGSTGELFF | TGTGCCAGCCTGAGGGGGAGCACCGGGGAGCTGTTTTTT
TRBD1 | TRBJ1-5 | NA | TRBV28 | CASSLGQGHQSQHF | TGTGCCAGCAGTCTAGGACAGGGTCATCAGTCCCAGCATTTT
NA | TRBJ1-1 | few | TRBV6-6 | CASNTRAMNTEAFF | TGTGCCAGCAACACCAGGGCGATGAACACTGAAGCTTTCTTT
NA | TRBJ2-5 | NA | TRBV29-1 | CSVAQNQETQYF | TGCAGCGTCGCACAGAACCAAGAGACCCAGTACTTC
TRBD2 | TRBJ2-7 | few | TRBV7-2 | CASTQTSGGPLYEQYF | TGTGCCAGCACTCAGACTAGCGGGGGACCCCTTTACGAGCAGTACTTC
NA | TRBJ1-5 | few | TRBV16 | CASSQGQVYQPQHF | TGTGCCAGCAGCCAAGGTCAGGTATATCAGCCCCAGCATTTT
TRBD2 | TRBJ2-7 | NA | TRBV5-8 | CASSLAGTSGFREQYF | TGTGCCAGCAGCCTGGCCGGGACTAGCGGGTTTCGCGAGCAGTACTTC
NA | TRBJ2-1 | NA | TRBV5-1 | CASSLDWANEQFF | TGCGCCAGCAGCTTGGATTGGGCCAATGAGCAGTTCTTC
NA | TRBJ2-7 | NA | TRBV9 | CASSVGPDAGYEQYF | TGTGCCAGCAGCGTAGGGCCAGATGCGGGCTACGAGCAGTACTTC
TRBD1 | TRBJ2-3 | few | TRBV29-1 | CSVDEGATDTQYF | TGCAGCGTTGACGAGGGGGCTACAGATACGCAGTATTTT
TRBD2 | TRBJ2-3 | many | TRBV6-1 | CASSESGGAPDTQYF | TGTGCCAGCAGTGAAAGCGGGGGGGCCCCAGATACGCAGTATTTT
TRBD2 | TRBJ2-7 | NA | TRBV10-1 | CASSDGGRPPYEQYF | TGCGCCAGCAGTGATGGCGGGAGGCCACCCTACGAGCAGTACTTC
TRBD2 | TRBJ2-1 | NA | TRBV2 | CASSERGLAGVYEQFF | TGTGCCAGCAGTGAGAGAGGGCTAGCGGGAGTTTATGAGCAGTTCTTC
TRBD1 | TRBJ2-7 | NA | TRBV7-8 | CASSFIRAGTAYEQYF | TGTGCCAGCAGCTTCATCAGAGCCGGGACAGCCTACGAGCAGTACTTC
TRBD2 | TRBJ2-5 | NA | TRBV28 | CASSLPQAGVETQYF | TGTGCCAGCAGTCTCCCTCAGGCGGGGGTGGAGACCCAGTACTTC
NA | TRBJ1-5 | few | TRBV19 | CASSIRQPNQPQHF | TGTGCCAGTAGTATACGACAGCCCAATCAGCCCCAGCATTTT
TRBD2 | TRBJ2-2 | few | TRBV7-8 | CASSLARREYAGELFF | TGTGCCAGCAGCTTAGCAAGGCGGGAGTATGCCGGGGAGCTGTTTTTT
TRBD1 | TRBJ2-2 | few | TRBV5-4 | CASSYTRTGSPGELFF | TGTGCCAGCAGTTACACCCGGACAGGGAGTCCCGGGGAGCTGTTTTTT
NA | TRBJ2-5 | NA | TRBV25-1 | CASSETGETQYF | TGTGCCAGCAGTGAGACAGGTGAGACCCAGTACTTC